This TCR beta chain originates from a study of Ad26.COV2.S vaccination and SARS-CoV-2 variants. Study information: In the COV1001 trial, the donor was in the Ad26.COV2.S arm. Once, or twice with 56 days between doses, Ad26.COV2.S was given intramuscularly.

Here immunoSEQ multiplex PCR was the method, and the copy in TCRdb shows in-frame clones only, minus some. The repertoire includes 300,000 to 400,000 clones, just under 85% of them detected once, and about 2.1% sits in the top ten. Described treatment: some 19 received Ad26.COV2.S at low or high dose, single or two shots; five or six received placebo; per-sample allocation not given. Sampling occurred on day 63 after the first vaccine or placebo injection. The V end was cut by 5 bases, the J end by 2 bases, with 10 bases between. The CDR3 runs 14 residues. Germline assignment: CDR1 SGHTA and CDR2 FQGNSA.

The V and J genes are TRBV7-2 and TRBJ1-3; D is possibly TRBD1 (5 bases). This TCR was sampled from a person aged 18-60 years who received the Ad26.COV2.S COVID-19 vaccine or a placebo. Here the sequenced sample was peripheral blood, taken in a trial of Ad26.COV2.S vaccine versus placebo. The DNA of the CDR3 is TGTGCCAGCAGCGTCCGGGGGACTGGAAACACCATATATTTT. It codes for CASSVRGTGNTIYF.